This TCR beta chain is from a study of human T cells and chemical hapten exposure. Study-wide context: Patients were given diphenylcyclopropenone on the scalp weekly across the approximately 24-week study.

Study findings and constraints: The study found expanded TCRs formed significantly more large CDR3 similarity clusters than controls. Donor immune responses may differ from healthy people's, since all donors had alopecia.

V shed 2 bases and J 5 bases; nucleotides not matched to a gene: 3. This CDR3 contains 14 residues. Germline values: CDR1 SEHNR, CDR2 FQNEAQ (reference sequence). Regarding time point: patch test 3, about 24 weeks after DPC sensitization. Treatment of the sample: therapeutic diphenylcyclopropenone sensitization with weekly scalp DPC. TCRdb called the RACE reads again in MiXCR, with one record for every CDR3 protein. The table records about 190,000 distinct CDR3 sequences, about 25% of them present only once. This clonotype appeared a few times. The antigen is not known. The V and J genes are TRBV7-9 and TRBJ1-5; 7 bases agree with TRBD1. The sequence derives from a woman aged 40 to 50 with alopecia areata. Some clones in this sample may be carry-over from other donors' samples. The sequences come from whole blood, collected in connection with sensitization to the hapten diphenylcyclopropenone (DPC). This chain's CDR3 is CASSLSGGDQPQHF. In nucleotides, the CDR3 is TGTGCCAGCAGCTTATCAGGGGGGGATCAGCCCCAGCATTTT. The complete variable domain, with remaining parts taken from reference TRBV7-9 and TRBJ1-5, reads DTGVSQNPRHKITKRGQNVTFRCDPISEHNRLYWYRQTLGQGPEFLTYFQNEAQLEKSRLLSDRFSAERPKGSFSTLEIQRTEQGDSAMYLCASSLSGGDQPQHFGDGTRLSIL.